This T cell receptor beta chain was sequenced during a study of blood T cell repertoires in COVID-19. Study background: Some COVID-19 samples were acute and others convalescent; all came from the United States, Italy and Spain.

CDR3 size: 16 residues. The ends lost 0 bases at V and 5 bases at J; junction bases unmatched: 6. Germline values: CDR1 MGHRA, CDR2 YSYEKL. Sequencing used immunoSEQ multiplex PCR; TCRdb keeps in-frame clones, though not all of them. The data contain approximately 90,000 clones, about four fifths of them singletons. The genes are TRBV4-1 and TRBJ1-5, with TRBD1 matching over 8 bases. The sequence was collected from a woman older than 75 with acute or convalescent COVID-19. Sequencing used peripheral blood. CDR3 in amino acids: CASSQEAQGADQPQHF. The DNA for the CDR3 is TGCGCCAGCAGCCAAGAAGCCCAGGGGGCTGATCAGCCCCAGCATTTT.